This T cell receptor (beta chain) was sequenced during a study of chemoradiotherapy in HPV16-positive cancers. The overall study: Candidate HPV-specific T-cell clones and common TCR motifs came from functional assays in a couple of HPV16-positive patients. The study's findings and limits: HPV-specific T cells were functionally defined from only a couple of HPV16-positive patients. Candidate HPV-specific clones and E7-related TCR motifs grew in tumor during treatment.

Concerning this clone: Its antigen is not known.

V was trimmed by 7 bases and J by 6 bases, leaving 22 bases between them. The CDR3 is 16 amino acids. Germline CDR1 is SNHLY and CDR2 is FYNNEI. Repeated repertoire sampling spanned the course of chemoradiotherapy. Libraries were prepared by immunoSEQ multiplex PCR; TCRdb keeps only in-frame clonotypes and omits some of them. The data contain approximately 20,000 clones, approximately 84% of them singletons. The sequencing used blood, collected from a patient who underwent chemoradiotherapy. The clonotype comes from a human donor with HPV-associated anogenital cancer. The rearrangement links TRBV2 to TRBJ2-1; tentatively, D is TRBD1 (5 bases). In nucleotides, the CDR3 is TGTGCCAGCACTGGACCCGACAGCTACCGAGGCAATGAGCAGTTCTTC. Translation: CASTGPDSYRGNEQFF.